This record looks at one T cell receptor (beta chain) sequence and its context. What it binds is not known. Profiled with immunoSEQ multiplex PCR; TCRdb holds only in-frame clones, not every one. This sample has 150,000 to 200,000 clones, with roughly 90% found just once. This sample was included in a study of T cell responses to AZD1222 COVID-19 vaccine. This CDR3 region has 14 residues. Trimming pared 5 bases from V and 5 bases from J, leaving 16 bases between. Germline values: CDR1 LGHNA, CDR2 YNFKEQ. Study-wide findings and caveats: The sample set comprised mostly white British donors with more females, and clonal diversity was possibly underestimated. Compared with day 0, the breadth and depth of the Spike-specific TCR repertoire rose significantly after two doses of AZD1222. Distributed over spike, vaccine-associated CD4 TCRs predominated at 160-218 and 743-854. Per reports, nearly half of all spike-specific TCRs target regions that are unmutated in variants.

The rearrangement joins TRBV4-2 to TRBJ2-7; D may be TRBD1 or TRBD2 (6 bases each). Sequenced material: peripheral blood, taken on day 0 of AZD1222 vaccination. The receptor comes from an adult in good health. CDR3: CASSGTRGGHEQYF. The CDR3 coding sequence is TGTGCCAGCAGCGGGACAAGGGGAGGCCACGAGCAGTACTTC.